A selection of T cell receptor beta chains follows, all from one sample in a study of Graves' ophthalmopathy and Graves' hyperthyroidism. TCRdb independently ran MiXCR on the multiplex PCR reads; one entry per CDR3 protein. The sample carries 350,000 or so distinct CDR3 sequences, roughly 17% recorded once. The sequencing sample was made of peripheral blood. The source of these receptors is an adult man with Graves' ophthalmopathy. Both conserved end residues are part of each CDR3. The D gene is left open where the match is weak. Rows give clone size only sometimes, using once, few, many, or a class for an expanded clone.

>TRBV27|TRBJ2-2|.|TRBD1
CASSSGTGYTGELFF
TGTGCCAGCAGCTCCGGGACAGGATACACCGGGGAGCTGTTTTTT
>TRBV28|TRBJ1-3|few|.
CASRGNRVIRYTIYF
TGTGCCAGCAGGGGAAATAGGGTTATTAGATACACCATATATTTT
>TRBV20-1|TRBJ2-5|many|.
CSASLQGQTQETQYF
TGCAGTGCTAGTTTGCAGGGGCAGACCCAAGAGACCCAGTACTTC
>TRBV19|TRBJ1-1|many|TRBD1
CASNRGLMNTEAFF
TGTGCCAGTAACAGGGGCCTTATGAACACTGAAGCTTTCTTT
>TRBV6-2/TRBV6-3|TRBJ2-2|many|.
CASSTSTAAPTGELFF
TGTGCCAGCAGTACCTCGACCGCGGCTCCCACCGGGGAGCTGTTTTTT
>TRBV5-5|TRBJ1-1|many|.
CASSWDPRGNTEAFF
TGTGCCAGCAGCTGGGACCCACGGGGGAACACTGAAGCTTTCTTT
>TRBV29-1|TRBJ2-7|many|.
CSAGGAGSYEQYF
TGCAGCGCAGGCGGAGCTGGGTCCTACGAGCAGTACTTC
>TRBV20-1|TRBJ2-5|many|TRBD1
CTRDRAEETQYF
TGCACTCGGGACAGGGCGGAGGAGACCCAGTACTTC
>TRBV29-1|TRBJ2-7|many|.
CSAQGPVSYEQYF
TGCAGCGCCCAGGGGCCAGTTTCCTACGAGCAGTACTTC
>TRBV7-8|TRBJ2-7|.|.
CASSLGGGRDNPYEQYF
TGTGCCAGCAGCTTAGGTGGGGGTAGGGACAACCCCTACGAGCAGTACTTC
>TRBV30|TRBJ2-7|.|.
CAWSVIRGGGEQYF
TGTGCCTGGAGTGTAATCCGAGGAGGGGGCGAGCAGTACTTC
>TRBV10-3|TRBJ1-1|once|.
CAISEKGWDTEAFF
TGTGCCATCAGTGAAAAGGGATGGGACACTGAAGCTTTCTTT
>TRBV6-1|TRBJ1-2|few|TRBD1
CASWDRVMGYTF
TGTGCCAGCTGGGACAGGGTTATGGGCTACACCTTC
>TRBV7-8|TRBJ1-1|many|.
CASSPPLATEAFF
TGTGCCAGCAGTCCCCCCCTGGCCACTGAAGCTTTCTTT
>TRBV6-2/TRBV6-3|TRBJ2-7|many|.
CASSSYYEQYF
TGTGCCAGCAGCAGTTACTACGAGCAGTACTTC
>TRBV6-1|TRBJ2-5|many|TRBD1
CASSGLVGTAKGETQYF
TGTGCCAGCAGTGGGCTCGTGGGGACAGCAAAAGGAGAGACCCAGTACTTC
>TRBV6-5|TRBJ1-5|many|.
CASSYSGPDRGDRYSNQPQHF
TGTGCCAGCAGTTACTCGGGTCCTGACCGAGGGGATCGATATAGCAATCAGCCCCAGCATTTT
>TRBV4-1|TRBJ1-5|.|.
CASSQDRTPGPQHF
TGCGCCAGCAGCCAAGACAGGACCCCGGGGCCCCAGCATTTT
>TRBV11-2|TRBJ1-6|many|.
CASSLFRDSYNSPLHF
TGTGCCAGCAGCTTATTTAGGGACTCCTATAATTCACCCCTCCACTTT
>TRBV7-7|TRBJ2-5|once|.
CTSSSGATFQETQYF
TGTACTAGCAGCTCCGGGGCAACCTTCCAAGAGACCCAGTACTTC
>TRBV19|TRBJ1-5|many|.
CASTETGRFQPQHF
TGTGCCAGTACCGAAACAGGGCGGTTCCAGCCCCAGCATTTT
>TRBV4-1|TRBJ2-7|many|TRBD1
CASSLAVGDSGYEQYF
TGCGCCAGCAGCCTCGCAGTCGGGGACAGCGGCTACGAGCAGTACTTC
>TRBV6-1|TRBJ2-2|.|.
CASSALLATGELFF
TGTGCCAGCAGTGCCCTCCTAGCCACCGGGGAGCTGTTTTTT
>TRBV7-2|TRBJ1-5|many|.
CASSLQGHQPQHF
TGTGCCAGCAGCTTACAAGGGCACCAGCCCCAGCATTTT
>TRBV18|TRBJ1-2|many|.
CASSPGILGYTF
TGTGCCAGCTCACCGGGGATTTTAGGCTACACCTTC
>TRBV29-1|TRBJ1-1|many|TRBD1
CSANGQGDTEAFF
TGCAGCGCAAACGGACAGGGGGACACTGAAGCTTTCTTT
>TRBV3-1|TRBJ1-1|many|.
CASSRRGHTEAFF
TGTGCCAGCAGCCGCCGGGGGCACACTGAAGCTTTCTTT
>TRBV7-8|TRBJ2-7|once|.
CASSLGVRGGGYEQYF
TGTGCCAGCAGCTTAGGGGTCAGGGGAGGGGGCTACGAGCAGTACTTC
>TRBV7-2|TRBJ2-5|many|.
CASRSDIGLAGETQYF
TGTGCCAGCAGATCAGACATTGGTCTAGCCGGAGAGACCCAGTACTTC
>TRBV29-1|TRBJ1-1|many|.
CSVEENRVKTEAFF
TGCAGCGTTGAAGAGAACAGGGTGAAGACTGAAGCTTTCTTT
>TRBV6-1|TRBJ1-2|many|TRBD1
CATRDRGNYGYTF
TGTGCCACCCGGGACAGGGGTAACTATGGCTACACCTTC
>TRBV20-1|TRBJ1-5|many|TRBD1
CSARDREGAQPQHF
TGCAGTGCTAGAGATCGTGAGGGGGCTCAGCCCCAGCATTTT
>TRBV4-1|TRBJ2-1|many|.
CASSQRTVNEQFF
TGCGCCAGCAGCCAACGGACGGTCAATGAGCAGTTCTTC
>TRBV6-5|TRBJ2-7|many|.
CASKKGYEQYF
TGTGCCAGCAAAAAGGGCTACGAGCAGTACTTC
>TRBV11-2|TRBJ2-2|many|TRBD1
CASSLDSGQANTGELFF
TGTGCCAGCAGCTTAGATTCGGGACAGGCCAACACCGGGGAGCTGTTTTTT
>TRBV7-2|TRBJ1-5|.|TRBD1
CASSLTGTGVQPQHF
TGTGCCAGCAGCTTAACGGGGACAGGGGTACAGCCCCAGCATTTT
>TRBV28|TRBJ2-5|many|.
CASSPSSQTQETQYF
TGTGCCAGCAGTCCCTCCAGCCAAACCCAAGAGACCCAGTACTTC
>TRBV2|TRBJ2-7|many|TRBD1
CASSQGLAGPGGSYEQYF
TGTGCCAGCAGTCAAGGGCTAGCAGGCCCAGGGGGATCCTACGAGCAGTACTTC
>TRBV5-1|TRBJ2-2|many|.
CASTRGTVRGELFF
TGCGCCAGCACCCGGGGGACGGTCCGCGGGGAGCTGTTTTTT
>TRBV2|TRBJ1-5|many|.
CASSVTWMSNQPQHF
TGTGCCAGCAGCGTTACTTGGATGAGCAATCAGCCCCAGCATTTT
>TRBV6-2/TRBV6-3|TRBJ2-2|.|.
CASNQDTGELFF
TGTGCCAGCAACCAGGACACCGGGGAGCTGTTTTTT
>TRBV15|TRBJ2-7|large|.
CATSRSYSYEQYF
TGTGCCACCAGCAGATCTTACTCCTACGAGCAGTACTTC
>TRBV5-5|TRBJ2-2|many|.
CASSFGQVGTGELFF
TGTGCCAGCAGCTTTGGTCAGGTGGGGACCGGGGAGCTGTTTTTT
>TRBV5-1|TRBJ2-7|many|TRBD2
CASSFEAGGRYEQYF
TGCGCCAGCAGCTTTGAGGCGGGGGGGCGGTACGAGCAGTACTTC
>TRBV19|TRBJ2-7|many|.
CASSKMDSRIYEQYF
TGTGCCAGTAGTAAAATGGACAGTAGGATTTACGAGCAGTACTTC
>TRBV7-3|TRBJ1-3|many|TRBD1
CASSAAGTAGNTIYF
TGTGCCAGCAGCGCCGCCGGGACAGCTGGAAACACCATATATTTT
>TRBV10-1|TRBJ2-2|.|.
CASSDRGTGELFF
TGCGCCAGCAGTGATCGAGGCACCGGGGAGCTGTTTTTT
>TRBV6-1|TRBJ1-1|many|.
CASSDGGNTEAFF
TGTGCCAGCAGTGATGGGGGGAACACTGAAGCTTTCTTT
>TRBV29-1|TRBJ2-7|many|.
CSVVPAPLPYEQYF
TGCAGCGTTGTTCCAGCGCCCTTACCCTACGAGCAGTACTTC
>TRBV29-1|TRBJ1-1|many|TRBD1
CSVETGGAVTEAFF
TGCAGCGTTGAAACAGGGGGCGCGGTCACTGAAGCTTTCTTT
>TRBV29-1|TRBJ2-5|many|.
CSVVASYSSQYF
TGCAGCGTTGTTGCTAGTTATAGTTCCCAGTACTTC